These T cell receptor beta chains were read from a single sample in a study of cytomegalovirus exposure and HLA in healthy donors. The assay was immunoSEQ multiplex PCR, and TCRdb's table has in-frame clones only and misses some. Here the sample spans 70,000 or so clones, just over 65% being singletons. Sample: PBMCs. The receptors stem from a woman aged 25 to 45 in good health and CMV-seronegative. Both conserved end residues are part of each CDR3. D genes are given only for firm matches. Clone size is not always given. Where it is, it says once, few, many or a class for expanded clones.

clone size	J gene	D gene	V gene	CDR3 DNA	CDR3 protein
-	TRBJ2-7	TRBD1	TRBV5-1	TGCGCCAGCAGCTTGGCCTCTGGACAGGGTGGCGAGCAGTACTTC	CASSLASGQGGEQYF
-	TRBJ1-6	-	TRBV10-3	TGTGCCATCAGTGAGTCAACCGGGAGTAGGAATTCACCCCTCCACTTT	CAISESTGSRNSPLHF
few	TRBJ1-1	-	TRBV9	TGTGCCACCTCTACAGGTTTGAACACTGAAGCTTTCTTT	CATSTGLNTEAFF
few	TRBJ1-2	TRBD1	TRBV28	TGTGCCAGCGCCTACAGGGGCCTCTATGGCTACACCTTC	CASAYRGLYGYTF
-	TRBJ1-5	-	TRBV6-4	TGTGCCAGCAGTGGTGGGGGGTCGCGTAATCAGCCCCAGCATTTT	CASSGGGSRNQPQHF
-	TRBJ2-3	-	TRBV7-9	TGTGCCAGCAGCTTACTAGTAATCTCAGATACGCAGTATTTT	CASSLLVISDTQYF
-	TRBJ2-5	TRBD1	TRBV6-5	TGTGCCAGCAGACCATCCGGGACAGTGGAGACCCAGTACTTC	CASRPSGTVETQYF
-	TRBJ1-1	-	TRBV5-1	TGCGCCACCAGAGTGGGGGGGCTGGGCACTGAAGCTTTCTTT	CATRVGGLGTEAFF
once	TRBJ2-3	-	TRBV5-1	TGCGCCAGCAGTTCCCAGGGGGATACGCAGTATTTT	CASSSQGDTQYF
-	TRBJ2-3	-	TRBV6-1	TGTGCCAGCAGTAGGCCCGGGACTTTAGATACGCAGTATTTT	CASSRPGTLDTQYF
-	TRBJ1-5	-	TRBV7-8	TGTGCCAGCAGCTTCCGACGACAGGCTAGCAATCAGCCCCAGCATTTT	CASSFRRQASNQPQHF
-	TRBJ2-7	-	TRBV30	TGTGCCTGGACCTTCCCGGGAGCACAATACGAGCAGTACTTC	CAWTFPGAQYEQYF
few	TRBJ1-3	-	TRBV30	TGTGCCTGGAGTCCCACCACAGTAGGAAACACCATATATTTT	CAWSPTTVGNTIYF
-	TRBJ1-2	-	TRBV2	TGTGCCAGCAGTGGCAGGGCTAACTATGGCTACACCTTC	CASSGRANYGYTF